This T cell receptor (beta chain) was sequenced during a study of blood T cell repertoires in COVID-19. In the study overall: PBMCs, B-cell-depleted T cells, or T cells were the source of the cDNA or gDNA that made up the material.

Original processing methods: By means of reference gene primer amplification, nucleated cell counts were estimated. This table comes from immunoSEQ multiplex PCR, and its TCRdb copy is limited to in-frame clones, with some not included. V, J and clone size derive from that table, while D and trimming were established from the DNA sequence. The sample lists about 24,000 clones, approximately 88% seen once, with approximately 30% in the top ten. Sequencing used peripheral blood. The TCR sequence derives from a woman between 65 and 79 years old with active COVID-19.

The CDR3: CASSYSATGQVFYGYTF. The CDR3, as DNA: TGTGCCAGCAGTTACTCCGCGACAGGTCAAGTTTTCTATGGCTACACCTTC. The chain joins TRBV6-2 or TRBV6-3 to TRBJ1-2; tentatively, D is TRBD1 (6 bases). The germline V gene has CDR1 MNHEY and CDR2 SVGEGT. CDR3 length: 17 residues. Trimming removed 0 bases at V and 4 bases at J, with 18 bases between.